This TCR beta chain was obtained from a study of blood T cell repertoires in COVID-19. Study-wide context: Acute and convalescent COVID-19 samples came from the United States, Italy and Spain. In each case, the material was cDNA or gDNA derived from T cells, B-cell-depleted T cells, or PBMCs.

Original processing methods: Scientists estimated how many nucleated cells there were by amplifying reference gene primers. Only in-frame clones appear in the TCRdb table, and some are missing; sequencing was by immunoSEQ multiplex PCR. The D gene and trimming were derived from the DNA, and the V and J assignments and clone size from that table. The sample yields about 7,500 clones, approximately 88% seen once. This CDR3 contains 15 residues. The V end was cut by 3 bases, the J end by 2 bases, with 11 bases between. In germline, CDR1 is SGHNT, CDR2 YYREEE (reference sequence). This receptor was obtained from a human donor in a cohort sampled during active COVID-19. This rearrangement joins TRBV5-4 to TRBJ2-2; D possibly corresponds to TRBD2 (5 bases). Sequencing was performed on peripheral blood. This chain's CDR3 is CASSYAGVNTGELFF. As DNA, the CDR3 is TGTGCCAGCAGCTATGCCGGGGTTAACACCGGGGAGCTGTTTTTT.